This T cell receptor beta chain was sequenced during a study of early T cells in non-severe SARS-CoV-2 infection. This clonotype was counted at least ten times. Looked up from germline, CDR1 is SGHTA and CDR2 is FQGTGA. Losses at the gene ends were 6 bases for V and 7 bases for J; bases not matched to a gene: 8. CDR3 size: 14 residues. TCRdb passed the 5' RACE reads through MiXCR, listing each CDR3 protein once. Of roughly 65,000 distinct CDR3 sequences detected, 10% to 15% appear once; the ten largest clones hold 1.5% to 2%. The sequencing input was whole blood. The chain carries TRBV7-3 and TRBJ2-1, with 8 bases that match TRBD2. This TCR derives from an adult who was a healthcare worker with PCR-confirmed SARS-CoV-2 infection or an uninfected control (not recorded which). CDR3 in DNA: TGTGCCAGCAGTTCCACCGGGACTAGTAATGAGCAGTTCTTC. This codes for CASSSTGTSNEQFF.